This TCR beta chain was found in a study of cytomegalovirus exposure and HLA in healthy donors. The CDR3 extends over 14 amino acids. Looked up from germline, CDR1 is SGDLS and CDR2 is YYNGEE. Trimming took off 4 bases at V and 3 bases at J, with 11 bases between the two ends. The study ran its PCR with 60 Vbeta and 13 Jbeta primers. TCRdb's copy holds only in-frame clones and misses some; the assay was immunoSEQ multiplex PCR. This sample has around 150,000 clones, with roughly 79% found just once. The chain recombines TRBV9 with TRBJ2-1; D uncertain. Sequencing input: PBMCs. The TCR sequence derives from a woman aged 25 to 39 in good health and CMV-seronegative. In DNA, the CDR3 is TGTGCCAGCAGCCCCCGCGGCAGCTACAATGAGCAGTTCTTC. This gives the protein CASSPRGSYNEQFF.